A selection of T cell receptor beta chains follows, all from one sample in a study of neurological immune-mediated disorders. A single record per CDR3 protein comes from TCRdb applying MiXCR to the 5' RACE reads. The data show 30,000 to 40,000 distinct CDR3 sequences, with 11% seen just once and 3.5% to 4% held by the top ten. Sequencing was done on a sample of PBMCs. These receptors were obtained from a man aged 55 to 70 with HTLV-1-associated myelopathy (HAM/TSP). The CDR3 runs from the conserved cysteine through the conserved F or W. A D gene is named only where the DNA matches it firmly. Some rows have no size entry. The others give once, few or many, or a class for an expanded clone.

V	D	size	J	DNA	CDR3
TRBV7-8	-	many	TRBJ2-1	TGTGCCAGCATCAAACAGGGTTACAATGAGCAGTTCTTC	CASIKQGYNEQFF
TRBV25-1	TRBD2	many	TRBJ2-1	TGTGCCAGCAGTGAATTAAGCGGGAGGGCGGTTGAGCAGTTCTTC	CASSELSGRAVEQFF
TRBV7-3	-	many	TRBJ2-1	TGTGCCAGCAGCGAAAGCGGATTAGCCGAGGAGCAGTTCTTC	CASSESGLAEEQFF
TRBV20-1	-	many	TRBJ2-3	TGCAGTGCTATAACGGACAATCCAGATACGCAGTATTTT	CSAITDNPDTQYF
TRBV6-2/TRBV6-3	-	many	TRBJ2-7	TGTGCCAGCACCCGACCAGGGGACCCACCCTACGAGCAGTACTTC	CASTRPGDPPYEQYF
TRBV5-1	TRBD1	many	TRBJ1-1	TGCGCCAGCAGCTCCCCGCCGGGACAGGAAGCTTTCTTT	CASSSPPGQEAFF
TRBV20-1	-	many	TRBJ1-4	TGCAGTGCTAGAGAGACGGCTAATGAAAAACTGTTTTTT	CSARETANEKLFF
TRBV12-3/TRBV12-4	TRBD1	many	TRBJ1-5	TGTGCCAGCAGGGGGACAGCAAATCAGCCCCAGCATTTT	CASRGTANQPQHF
TRBV5-1	-	once	TRBJ1-1	TGCGCCAGCAGCTTGAAGGGGGATGGCACTGCAGCTTTCTTT	CASSLKGDGTAAFF
TRBV30	-	-	TRBJ2-1	TGTGCCTGGGGTCGGTCCTACAATGAGCAGTTCTTC	CAWGRSYNEQFF
TRBV5-1	-	-	TRBJ2-7	TGCACCAGCAGCAGGACAGCCAGCTCCTACGAGCAGTACTTC	CTSSRTASSYEQYF
TRBV5-1	TRBD2	-	TRBJ2-1	TGCGCCAGCAGCTTGGACTCCGGGACTAGCGGGAGGTCCTATGAGCAGTTCTTC	CASSLDSGTSGRSYEQFF
TRBV20-1	TRBD2	-	TRBJ2-7	TGCAGTGCTAGACCCGTAGCAGCGGGAGCGTACGAGCAGTACTTC	CSARPVAAGAYEQYF
TRBV12-3/TRBV12-4	-	many	TRBJ1-6	TGTGCCAGCAGTTTAGCGGGGTCTTATTCACCCCTCCACTTT	CASSLAGSYSPLHF
TRBV2	TRBD2	many	TRBJ2-1	TGTGCCAGCAGGGGGACTAGCGGGAGAGCCTACAATGAGCAGTTCTTC	CASRGTSGRAYNEQFF
TRBV20-1	-	many	TRBJ1-5	TGCAGTGCTAGAGAAACGGGCGGGAGCAATCAGCCCCAGCATTTT	CSARETGGSNQPQHF
TRBV24-1	-	many	TRBJ2-1	TGTGCCACCAGTGATTCCGGGGCTTCGGGCTATGAGCAGTTCTTC	CATSDSGASGYEQFF
TRBV20-1	-	many	TRBJ1-6	TGCAGTGCTAGCCGAGCAGATCCTAATTCACCCCTCCACTTT	CSASRADPNSPLHF
TRBV5-6	-	-	TRBJ2-7	TGTGCCAGCAGCTTGGGAAGATTAGCGTTTTTCTACGAGCAGTACTTC	CASSLGRLAFFYEQYF
TRBV20-1	-	-	TRBJ1-5	TGCAGTGTGTCGCACCGCGACTGGGGAGGTCAGCCCCAGCATTTT	CSVSHRDWGGQPQHF
TRBV12-3/TRBV12-4	-	-	TRBJ2-5	TGTGCCAGCAGTCCCGTGTCGAGGGAAGAGACCCAGTACTTC	CASSPVSREETQYF
TRBV5-1	-	many	TRBJ2-1	TGCGCCAGCAGCTTGAACCAGCGGGCCAACAATGAGCAGTTCTTC	CASSLNQRANNEQFF
TRBV27	TRBD1	many	TRBJ1-2	TGTGCCAGCAGTTGGACCGACAGGGCCAGCGGCTACACCTTC	CASSWTDRASGYTF
TRBV5-6	TRBD2	many	TRBJ2-3	TGTGCCAGCAGCTGGAGACTAGCGGTTACGGGCACAGATACGCAGTATTTT	CASSWRLAVTGTDTQYF
TRBV7-3	-	many	TRBJ2-1	TGTGCCAGCAGCTTAATATCGGCAGGTCGGAATGAGCAGTTCTTC	CASSLISAGRNEQFF
TRBV15	TRBD2	many	TRBJ2-3	TGTGCCACCAAAGCGGGAGAGGGCACAGATACGCAGTATTTT	CATKAGEGTDTQYF
TRBV3-1	-	-	TRBJ2-5	TGTGCCAGCCGAGGAACCCGGGGGCAAGAGACCCAGTACTTC	CASRGTRGQETQYF
TRBV6-5	-	medium-sized	TRBJ1-5	TGTGCCAGCAGTTCCGGCGGGGGCAATCAGCCCCAGCATTTT	CASSSGGGNQPQHF
TRBV20-1	TRBD1	many	TRBJ1-1	TGCAGTGCTAGAGAAGGCAGGGGGAGCATGAACACTGAAGCTTTCTTT	CSAREGRGSMNTEAFF
TRBV29-1	-	many	TRBJ2-3	TGCAGCGTTGCCCCAGGGGTCTTGCAAGATACGCAGTATTTT	CSVAPGVLQDTQYF
TRBV30	-	-	TRBJ2-4	TGTGCCTGGAGTGTACAGGGCGCAAACATTCAGTACTTC	CAWSVQGANIQYF
TRBV29-1	-	many	TRBJ1-4	TGCAGCGCTCGCAACGGGCTTAATGAAAAACTGTTTTTT	CSARNGLNEKLFF
TRBV12-3/TRBV12-4	-	many	TRBJ1-5	TGTGCCAGCAGTTTAGGCTGGAGCAATCAGCCCCAGCATTTT	CASSLGWSNQPQHF
TRBV2	-	few	TRBJ1-5	TGTGCCAGCACGGAAAGTCGGGGAAATGTCCCCCGGCCCCAGCATTTT	CASTESRGNVPRPQHF
TRBV5-5	-	medium-sized	TRBJ1-1	TGTGCCAGCAGCTACTCGTTGAACACTGAAGCTTTCTTT	CASSYSLNTEAFF
TRBV25-1	-	many	TRBJ1-4	TGTGCCAGCAGTGACTTACAGGGAGGGGGAAAACTGTTTTTT	CASSDLQGGGKLFF
TRBV3-1	TRBD2	many	TRBJ2-7	TGTGCCAGCAGTGACGAGACTAGCGGGAGCTCCTACGAGCAGTACTTC	CASSDETSGSSYEQYF
TRBV2	TRBD1	many	TRBJ2-7	TGTGCCAGCAGTCTGGACAGGGGACCCTACGAGCAGTACTTC	CASSLDRGPYEQYF
TRBV5-6	TRBD2	many	TRBJ2-2	TGTGCCAGCAGCCAATGGCTACTAGCGTTGACCGGGGAGCTGTTTTTT	CASSQWLLALTGELFF
TRBV25-1	TRBD2	many	TRBJ2-7	TGTGCCAGCAGTGAGGGCGGGGGATTCTACGAGCAGTACTTC	CASSEGGGFYEQYF
TRBV10-3	-	many	TRBJ2-3	TGTGCCATCAGTCCATCTACGAAAAGGGGCACAGATACGCAGTATTTT	CAISPSTKRGTDTQYF
TRBV9	-	many	TRBJ2-5	TGTGCCAGCAGCGGCCCGAGGGCCGAGGAGACCCAGTACTTC	CASSGPRAEETQYF
TRBV3-1	-	many	TRBJ1-5	TGTGCCAGCAGCCGAGACCCTAGAAATCAGCCCCAGCATTTT	CASSRDPRNQPQHF
TRBV25-1	-	many	TRBJ2-2	TGTGCCAGCAGTGATATGGGATGGAACACCGGGGAGCTGTTTTTT	CASSDMGWNTGELFF
TRBV10-2	TRBD1	many	TRBJ1-1	TGCGCCAGCAGTATACAGGGGGTGAACACTGAAGCTTTCTTT	CASSIQGVNTEAFF
TRBV12-3/TRBV12-4	-	many	TRBJ1-1	TGTGCCAGCAGTTTAGATGAGGCCCCTGGTAACACTGAAGCTTTCTTT	CASSLDEAPGNTEAFF
TRBV28	-	many	TRBJ2-7	TGTGCCAGCGGATCAGTAGCCTACGAGCAGTACTTC	CASGSVAYEQYF
TRBV7-2	TRBD1	many	TRBJ2-7	TGTGCCAGCAGCTTGGGGACAGGCAGCTACGAGCAGTACTTC	CASSLGTGSYEQYF
TRBV7-2	-	many	TRBJ1-2	TGTGCCAGCAGCTTAGAAGGATTGAACTATGGCTACACCTTC	CASSLEGLNYGYTF
TRBV5-1	-	many	TRBJ1-2	TGCGCCAGCAGCTTGGAACTTAGTGGCTACACCTTC	CASSLELSGYTF
TRBV9	-	many	TRBJ2-5	TGTGCCAGCAGCGTAGGGCACGGGAACGAAGAGACCCAGTACTTC	CASSVGHGNEETQYF
TRBV5-1	TRBD1	many	TRBJ2-2	TGCGCCAGCAGCTACACAGGGGACACCGGGGAGCTGTTTTTT	CASSYTGDTGELFF
TRBV25-1	-	-	TRBJ2-3	TGTGCCAGCAGTGGTACAGGCCCGACAGGGAGGGATACGCAGTATTTT	CASSGTGPTGRDTQYF
TRBV7-3	TRBD2	many	TRBJ2-7	TGTGCCAGCAGCTTAACGACTAGCGGGCACGAGCAGTACTTC	CASSLTTSGHEQYF
TRBV28	-	many	TRBJ1-5	TGTGCCAGCAGTCCCCCCCCGAGCAATCAGCCCCAGCATTTT	CASSPPPSNQPQHF
TRBV7-2	-	many	TRBJ1-2	TGTGCCAGCAGCTTAGCAGGGGGGGATGGCTACACCTTC	CASSLAGGDGYTF
TRBV7-2	-	-	TRBJ2-7	TGTGCCAGCAGCCCGGGGCGAGGAGTAACCGAGCAGTACTTC	CASSPGRGVTEQYF
TRBV5-1	TRBD2	many	TRBJ2-3	TGCGCCAGCAGCTTGGGTACTAGCGGGGGCACAGATACGCAGTATTTT	CASSLGTSGGTDTQYF